The TCR beta chain under discussion was sequenced for a study of blood T cell repertoires in COVID-19. Measured with immunoSEQ multiplex PCR; TCRdb has only the in-frame clones, and not every one. The sample lists roughly 280,000 clones; less than 90% were seen once. CDR3 length equals 15 residues. V shed 4 bases and J 4 bases; nucleotides not matched to a gene: 5. In germline, CDR1 is KGHDR, CDR2 SFDVKD. This receptor was obtained from a man aged 60 to 75 with acute or convalescent COVID-19. Sequenced input: peripheral blood. The chain carries TRBV24-1 and TRBJ2-1, with TRBD1 matching over 8 bases. CDR3 sequence: CATSERTGPYNEQFF. In DNA form, the CDR3 reads TGTGCCACCAGTGAACGGACAGGGCCTTACAATGAGCAGTTCTTC.